Listed here are 30 T cell receptor beta chains from one sample, sequenced in a study of cytomegalovirus exposure and HLA in healthy donors. Primers for the PCR totalled 60 Vbeta and 13 Jbeta. The repertoire was sequenced with immunoSEQ multiplex PCR; TCRdb's copy has only in-frame clones and lacks some. The table shows a few hundred thousand clones, with 70% to 90% occurring only once. Sample: PBMCs. These TCRs come from a man aged 25 to 40 in good health and CMV-seronegative.

The chain uses TRBV7-3 and TRBJ2-3; 9 bases fit TRBD2. Germline CDR1 reads SGHTA; CDR2 reads FQGTGA. J was trimmed by 5 bases and V by 0 bases; bases with no gene match: 9. The CDR3 spans 17 residues. CDR3 loop: CASSLTFGRGGRDTQYF. The CDR3 nucleotides read TGTGCCAGCAGCTTAACGTTTGGGCGGGGGGGCCGAGATACGCAGTATTTT.

The genes are TRBV5-6 and TRBJ2-7, with TRBD2 as a possible D gene (5 bases). Trimming shortened V by 3 bases and J by 0 bases, and 19 bases separated the two germline ends. In germline, CDR1 is SGHDT, CDR2 YYEEEE. The CDR3 has 17 amino acids. The CDR3 region has the DNA TGTGCCAGCAGCTGGAGGTTCCCGGCGCGGCTCTCCTACGAGCAGTACTTC. This gives the protein CASSWRFPARLSYEQYF.

The genes are TRBV7-8 and TRBJ2-1, with D possibly matching TRBD1 (5 bases). CDR3 length equals 14 residues. Germline CDR1 and CDR2: SGHVS and FQNEAQ. The ends were cut back, 6 bases at V and 2 bases at J, with 11 bases in the middle. The CDR3 loop is CASSKGPPYNEQFF. The DNA for the CDR3 is TGTGCCAGCAGTAAGGGGCCCCCCTACAATGAGCAGTTCTTC.

The chain combines TRBV15 with TRBJ1-2, with a weak D call TRBD1 (5 bases). CDR1 and CDR2 from the germline V gene are LNHNV and YYDKDF (reference sequence). The CDR3 has 12 residues. Trimming pared 2 bases from V and 8 bases from J, leaving 9 bases between. The CDR3 loop reads CATSRSSGGYTF. In nucleotides, the CDR3 is TGTGCCACCAGCAGATCTTCAGGGGGCTACACCTTC.

V gene TRBV10-2 combines with J gene TRBJ1-5; D perhaps matches TRBD1 (6 bases). V lost 5 bases and J 5 bases, leaving 16 bases between the germline ends. Germline assignment: CDR1 WSHSY and CDR2 SAAADI. This CDR3 spans 15 amino acids. CDR3 amino acids: CASSLGSGAYQPQHF. The CDR3, as DNA: TGCGCCAGCAGTCTCGGGTCAGGGGCCTATCAGCCCCAGCATTTT.

This rearrangement joins TRBV5-1 to TRBJ2-2, with D perhaps TRBD1 (5 bases). V lost 6 bases to trimming and J lost 6 bases, with 15 bases between them. CDR3 size: 14 residues. Germline CDR1 SGHRS, CDR2 YFSETQ. DNA of the CDR3: TGCGCCAGCAAGTGGACAAGGGCATCCGGGGAGCTGTTTTTT. Protein product: CASKWTRASGELFF.

This sequence joins TRBV6-1 and TRBJ2-2; D is unresolved. The V gene lost 0 bases and the J gene lost 6 bases, with 5 bases spanning the gap. The CDR3 consists of 13 residues. Germline V gene data show CDR1 as MNHNS and CDR2 as SASEGT. The CDR3 sequence: CASSEAAAGELFF. The CDR3 DNA sequence: TGTGCCAGCAGTGAAGCGGCGGCCGGGGAGCTGTTTTTT.

The chain uses TRBV2 and TRBJ2-3; the D gene is possibly TRBD2 (5 bases). This CDR3 is 14 amino acids long. CDR1 SNHLY and CDR2 FYNNEI come from the germline V gene. This CDR3 reads CAIKASTSTDTQYF. The CDR3 nucleotides are TGTGCTATAAAAGCTAGCACTAGCACAGATACGCAGTATTTT.

CDR3 in amino acids: CASSLGQAQSGYTF. The CDR3 DNA reads as TGCGCCAGCAGCTTGGGGCAGGCACAAAGTGGCTACACCTTC. The chain couples TRBV5-1 to TRBJ1-2; the D is unclear. V gave up 0 bases and J gave up 7 bases, with 13 bases separating them. The CDR3 runs 14 residues. The germline CDR1 and CDR2 sequences are SGHRS and YFSETQ.

V gene TRBV18 combines with J gene TRBJ2-1, with 9 bases aligning to TRBD2. The CDR3 is 17 amino acids. CDR1 is KGHSH, CDR2 LQKENI, per germline. V was pared by 2 bases and J by 0 bases, with 5 bases of the junction left unmatched. DNA for the CDR3: TGTGCCAGCTCACCATCTTTTAGCGGGGGCTCCTACAATGAGCAGTTCTTC. Its translation is CASSPSFSGGSYNEQFF.

This clone was recorded a few times. V gene TRBV7-9 combines with J gene TRBJ1-1; 8 bases agree with TRBD1. CDR1 and CDR2 from the germline V gene are SEHNR and FQNEAQ (reference sequence). With V trimmed by 4 bases and J by 4 bases, 5 bases remained unmatched. The CDR3 runs 14 residues. DNA of the CDR3: TGTGCCAGCAGCTCGGGACAGGAAGGCACTGAAGCTTTCTTT. Its protein product is CASSSGQEGTEAFF.

The chain couples TRBV28 to TRBJ2-1; 9 bases match TRBD1. J lost 6 bases, V lost 3 bases, and 9 bases had no gene match. This CDR3 is 16 amino acids long. CDR1 is MDHEN and CDR2 is SYDVKM in the germline V gene. CDR3 sequence reads: CASSLAKQGAGNEQFF. CDR3 sequence (DNA): TGTGCCAGCAGTTTGGCTAAACAGGGGGCTGGCAATGAGCAGTTCTTC.

The chain is built from TRBV6-5 and TRBJ1-1; 9 positions agree with TRBD1. The V segment lost 5 bases and the J segment 6 bases; nucleotides outside the gene matches: 7. The CDR3 has 14 residues. The V gene's germline CDR1 is MNHEY and CDR2 SVGAGI. CDR3 region: CASSQRQGVPEAFF. The CDR3, as DNA: TGTGCCAGCAGTCAACGACAGGGGGTACCTGAAGCTTTCTTT.

The count of this clone is one. This chain connects TRBV28 to TRBJ1-5; 10 nucleotides line up with TRBD1. The V segment lost 0 bases and the J segment 5 bases; nucleotides outside the gene matches: 7. Germline V CDR1 and CDR2: MDHEN, SYDVKM. The length of the CDR3 is 17 residues. In DNA form, the CDR3 reads TGTGCCAGCAGTTTATGGATTCCGGACAGGGGGGATCAGCCCCAGCATTTT. It specifies CASSLWIPDRGDQPQHF.

The CDR3 sequence is CASSVAAGGAGRGYNEQFF. CDR3 DNA: TGTGCCAGCAGCGTAGCGGCAGGGGGCGCGGGTCGGGGGTACAATGAGCAGTTCTTC. The gene calls are TRBV9 and TRBJ2-1; 8 bases are shared with TRBD1. Looked up from germline, CDR1 is SGDLS and CDR2 is YYNGEE. V dropped 0 bases and J dropped 4; count of bases not matched to a gene: 15. The CDR3 consists of 19 residues.

The chain uses TRBV5-8 and TRBJ2-2, with 13 bases aligning to TRBD2. V shed 3 bases and J 3 bases; nucleotides not matched to a gene: 8. Germline-derived CDR1 and CDR2 are SGHTS and YDEGEE. The CDR3 covers 18 residues. The CDR3 loop reads CASSYRTSGGRYTGELFF. DNA for the CDR3: TGTGCCAGCAGCTACAGGACTAGCGGGGGCCGATACACCGGGGAGCTGTTTTTT.

The rearrangement links TRBV7-8 to TRBJ1-6, with 8 nucleotides matching TRBD1. Germline CDR1 and CDR2: SGHVS and FQNEAQ. J lost 6 bases, V lost 2 bases, and 3 bases had no gene match. The CDR3 is 15 residues long. CDR3 region: CASSLRDRINSPLHF. The CDR3 coding sequence is TGTGCCAGCAGCTTAAGGGACAGGATTAATTCACCCCTCCACTTT.

The rearrangement joins TRBV7-6 to TRBJ1-6; no definite D call. This CDR3 spans 12 amino acids. Germline V CDR1 and CDR2: SGHVS, FNYEAQ. The V end was cut by 4 bases, the J end by 9 bases, with 7 bases between. The CDR3: CASSSNGSPLHF. DNA for the CDR3: TGTGCCAGCAGCTCTAATGGTTCACCCCTCCACTTT.

This rearrangement joins TRBV5-4 to TRBJ2-2; 9 bases align to TRBD1. The junction had 8 bases not matched to a gene; V was cut back by 6 bases and J by 5 bases. CDR3 length: 15 residues. Germline lookup yields CDR1 SGHNT and CDR2 YYREEE (reference sequence). Written as DNA, the CDR3 is TGTGCCAGCAACTCCTTCGGGACAGGGACCGGGGAGCTGTTTTTT. Its translation is CASNSFGTGTGELFF.

The CDR3 here is CASSLMTGTNEQYF. The CDR3 bases are TGCGCCAGCAGCTTGATGACAGGGACCAACGAGCAGTACTTC. The genes are TRBV5-1 and TRBJ2-7; 7 bases line up with TRBD1. With V trimmed by 1 base and J by 5 bases, 6 bases remained unmatched. CDR3 length: 14 amino acids. Looked up from germline, CDR1 is SGHRS and CDR2 is YFSETQ. Variable domain in full (rest from reference TRBV5-1 and TRBJ2-7): KAGVTQTPRYLIKTRGQQVTLSCSPISGHRSVSWYQQTPGQGLQFLFEYFSETQRNKGNFPGRFSGRQFSNSRSEMNVSTLELGDSALYLCASSLMTGTNEQYFGPGTRLTVT.

The chain employs TRBV9 and TRBJ2-7, with D maybe TRBD2 (5 bases). The CDR3 runs to 14 residues. Per the germline V gene, CDR1 is SGDLS and CDR2 is YYNGEE. The V gene lost 0 bases and the J gene lost 2 bases, with 9 bases spanning the gap. The CDR3 loop reads CASSVEDWTYEQYF. CDR3 in DNA: TGTGCCAGCAGCGTAGAGGACTGGACCTACGAGCAGTACTTC.

This clone was observed a few times. This chain links TRBV5-5 with TRBJ1-2; D is unresolved. The length of the CDR3 is 13 residues. CDR1 and CDR2 from the germline V gene are SGHKS and YYEKEE (reference sequence). Between the trimmed V and J ends, which lost 0 bases and 2 bases, there was a span of 5 bases. In nucleotides, the CDR3 is TGTGCCAGCAGCTTGGACACCAACTATGGCTACACCTTC. Amino acid sequence: CASSLDTNYGYTF.

V is TRBV28 and J is TRBJ1-1; D unresolved. Trimming removed 1 base at V and 7 bases at J, with 7 bases between. CDR3 length: 12 residues. Germline V gives CDR1 MDHEN, CDR2 SYDVKM. The CDR3 is CASSLSEGEAFF. CDR3 nucleotide sequence: TGTGCCAGCAGTTTATCGGAGGGTGAAGCTTTCTTT.

The V gene is TRBV10-3, the J gene TRBJ2-2; D possibly corresponds to TRBD1 (6 bases). The CDR3 runs to 16 residues. Germline loops: CDR1 ENHRY, CDR2 SYGVKD. Trimming left V 6 bases short and J 4 bases short, with 18 bases between. The CDR3 region has the DNA TGTGCCATCAGCTCAGGGGACCCTATCTTCACCGGGGAGCTGTTTTTT. Protein: CAISSGDPIFTGELFF.

This rearrangement joins TRBV9 to TRBJ1-1, with D maybe TRBD1 (5 bases). V gave up 0 bases and J gave up 6 bases, with 6 bases separating them. The CDR3 consists of 12 residues. Germline CDR1 and CDR2: SGDLS and YYNGEE. The CDR3 sequence: CASSVEGSEAFF. The DNA for the CDR3 is TGTGCCAGCAGCGTAGAGGGGTCTGAAGCTTTCTTT.

The V and J genes are TRBV6-1 and TRBJ2-7; 7 bases match TRBD1. This CDR3 is 13 amino acids long. Losses at the gene ends were 4 bases for V and 4 bases for J; bases not matched to a gene: 4. CDR1 and CDR2 from the germline V gene are MNHNS and SASEGT. The CDR3 here is CASSADRAYEQYF. CDR3 bases: TGTGCCAGCAGTGCCGACAGGGCGTACGAGCAGTACTTC.

This clone was picked up a small number of times. The chain is built from TRBV5-4 and TRBJ1-6; the match to TRBD1 covers 9 bases. This CDR3 has 14 amino acids. V shed 2 bases and J 7 bases; nucleotides not matched to a gene: 1. Germline-derived CDR1 and CDR2 are SGHNT and YYREEE (reference sequence). CDR3 loop: CASSFDRGNSPLHF. In nucleotides, the CDR3 is TGTGCCAGCAGCTTTGACAGGGGGAATTCACCCCTCCACTTT.

CDR3 sequence (DNA): TGTGCCAGCAGTACAGATAACGGGGAGCTGTTTTTT. Amino acid sequence: CASSTDNGELFF. The V call is TRBV27, the J call TRBJ2-2, with unresolved D. Germline CDR1 and CDR2: MNHEY and SMNVEV (reference sequence). Trimming stripped 5 bases from V and 7 bases from J, with 8 bases between. The CDR3 contains 12 residues.

V and J are TRBV2 and TRBJ2-7; 8 bases match TRBD1. CDR3 length: 14 residues. The junction had 7 bases not matched to a gene; V was cut back by 4 bases and J by 5 bases. Germline V gives CDR1 SNHLY, CDR2 FYNNEI. CDR3 in amino acids: CASSVTGVADEQYF. The CDR3 bases are TGTGCCAGCAGTGTGACAGGGGTTGCGGACGAGCAGTACTTC.

The chain employs TRBV27 and TRBJ2-5; D uncertain. The CDR3 spans 11 residues. The V and J ends lost 7 bases and 7 bases respectively, with 10 bases between them. The V gene's germline CDR1 is MNHEY and CDR2 SMNVEV (reference sequence). CDR3 loop: CASTPPGTQYF. Written as DNA, the CDR3 is TGTGCCAGCACCCCCCCAGGGACCCAGTACTTC.